Here is one TCR beta chain with its context. Donors in Cohort 3 who had recovered were those with two negative PCRs, healthcare professional clearance, or resolution of their symptoms. Germline CDR1 and CDR2: LNHDA and SQIVND (reference sequence). V was trimmed by 7 bases and J by 7 bases, leaving 17 bases between them. The CDR3 runs 14 residues. Per the original methods: It was from reference gene primer amplification that nucleated cell counts were estimated. Assay: immunoSEQ multiplex PCR; the TCRdb copy retains only in-frame clones and omits some. The V and J calls and clone size come from that table; D and trimming were worked out from the DNA. The sample holds about 100,000 clones, roughly 85% seen once. These data are taken from a study of blood T cell repertoires in COVID-19. For the study at large: Samples taken during acute and convalescent COVID-19 were collected in the United States, Italy and Spain. T cells, B-cell-depleted T cells, or PBMCs provided the cDNA or gDNA that served as material.

The TCR sequence derives from a woman in her 50s who had recovered from COVID-19. Sequenced sample: PBMCs or T cells enriched from blood (not recorded which). The chain links TRBV19 to TRBJ2-1; tentatively, D is TRBD2 (6 bases). This CDR3 reads CASMGGILGNEQFF. The CDR3 bases are TGTGCCAGTATGGGCGGGATTCTGGGGAATGAGCAGTTCTTC.